This T cell receptor (beta chain) was captured by sequencing in a study of CXCR3-negative and CXCR3-positive naive CD8 T cells. Study-wide points: The study found comparably high diversity in both naive subsets and much lower diversity in memory CD8+ cells. A higher hydrophobicity marked the TRB CDR3s of CXCR3-positive naive cells versus CXCR3-negative naive cells.

UMI labels and 5' RACE were used to prepare the TRB cDNA libraries. Each CDR3 protein gets one entry in TCRdb, which reprocessed the 5' RACE reads and gives no DNA. Here the sample table reports some 150,000 distinct CDR3 sequences. This CDR3 spans 17 amino acids. Looked up from germline, CDR1 is SGHAT and CDR2 is FQNNGV. Details on this clonotype: Its target is not known.

The genes are TRBV11-2 and TRBJ2-1; TCRdb calls TRBD1, which cannot be checked without DNA. The sample was naive CXCR3+ CD8+ T cells from blood. Subset: CD45RO-CCR7+CD27+CD95- naive CD8+ T cells expressing CXCR3 (TNR3+). This TCR was sampled from a human donor in good health. Some clones in this sample may be carry-over from other donors' samples. The CDR3 region is CASSSYPDRGLYNEQFF.